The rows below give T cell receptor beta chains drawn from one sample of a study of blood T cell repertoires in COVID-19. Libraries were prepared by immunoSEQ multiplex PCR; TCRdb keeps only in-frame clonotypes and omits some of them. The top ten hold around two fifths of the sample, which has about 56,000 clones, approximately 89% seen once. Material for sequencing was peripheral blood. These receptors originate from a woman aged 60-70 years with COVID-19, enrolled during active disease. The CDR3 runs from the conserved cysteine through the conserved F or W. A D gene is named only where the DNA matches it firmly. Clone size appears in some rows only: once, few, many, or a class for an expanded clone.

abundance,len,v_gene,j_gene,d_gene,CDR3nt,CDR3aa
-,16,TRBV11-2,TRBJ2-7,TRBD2,TGTGCCAGCAGCGCGGGACTAGCGGGGGCGACCTACGAGCAGTACTTC,CASSAGLAGATYEQYF
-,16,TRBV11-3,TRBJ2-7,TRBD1,TGTGCCAGCAGCTCCTTAACTGGGGACAGTTTCTACGAGCAGTACTTC,CASSSLTGDSFYEQYF
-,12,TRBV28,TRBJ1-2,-,TGTGCCAGCAGTTTGGACAGCTGGGGCTACACCTTC,CASSLDSWGYTF
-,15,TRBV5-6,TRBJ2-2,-,TGTGCCAGCAGCTTAATCCTATCGAACACCGGGGAGCTGTTTTTT,CASSLILSNTGELFF
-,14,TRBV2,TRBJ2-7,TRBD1,TGTGCCACCCTACCGGGACAGGGGGCCTACGAGCAGTACTTC,CATLPGQGAYEQYF
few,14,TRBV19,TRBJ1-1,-,TGTGCCAGTAGTCCCGGCCCGGGGAACACTGAAGCTTTCTTT,CASSPGPGNTEAFF
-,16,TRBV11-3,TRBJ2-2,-,TGTGCCAGCAGCCCCCCAGGAGGGGGAGGGACCGGGGAGCTGTTTTTT,CASSPPGGGGTGELFF
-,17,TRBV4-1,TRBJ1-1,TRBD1,TGCGCCAGCAGCCAACCTTGGACAGGATCCCCGGGGACTGAAGCTTTCTTT,CASSQPWTGSPGTEAFF
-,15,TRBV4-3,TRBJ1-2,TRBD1,TGCGCCAGCAGCCCGGGACAGGGGGCGATATATGGCTACACCTTC,CASSPGQGAIYGYTF
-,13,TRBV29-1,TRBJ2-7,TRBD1,TGCAGCGCCCTTTCTGGGACAGGCCCCGAGCAGTACTTC,CSALSGTGPEQYF
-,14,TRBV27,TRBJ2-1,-,TGTGCCAGCATGGTAGGGGGCTCCTACAATGAGCAGTTCTTC,CASMVGGSYNEQFF
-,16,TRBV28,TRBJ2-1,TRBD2,TGTGCCAGCAGTTTTACTAGCGCGAGCTCCTACAATGAGCAGTTCTTC,CASSFTSASSYNEQFF
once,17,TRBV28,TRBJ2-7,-,TGTGCCAGCAGTTCCGCTCACCCAGGGAGGGGGTACTACGAGCAGTACTTC,CASSSAHPGRGYYEQYF
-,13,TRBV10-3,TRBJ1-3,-,TGTGCCATCAGCCAGTTCTCTGGAAACACCATATATTTT,CAISQFSGNTIYF
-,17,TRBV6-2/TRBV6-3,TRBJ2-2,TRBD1,TGTGCCAGCAGTTCTCCGGGACAGGTATTAACCACCGGGGAGCTGTTTTTT,CASSSPGQVLTTGELFF
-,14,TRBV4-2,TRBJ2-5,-,TGTGCCAGCAGCCAAGGAAACAACCAAGAGACCCAGTACTTC,CASSQGNNQETQYF
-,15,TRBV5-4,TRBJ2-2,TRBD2,TGTGCCAGCAGCTGGGGACTAGCGGACACCGGGGAGCTGTTTTTT,CASSWGLADTGELFF
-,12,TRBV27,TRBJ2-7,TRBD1,TGTGCCAGCTCCCCAGGGGGACGGGGGCAGTACTTC,CASSPGGRGQYF
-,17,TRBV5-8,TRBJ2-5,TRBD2,TGTGCCAGCAGCCCCCAACTAGCGGGAGGGTATACGGAGACCCAGTACTTC,CASSPQLAGGYTETQYF
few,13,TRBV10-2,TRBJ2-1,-,TGCGCCAGCATAGGGGGCGGGAACGGGGAGCAGTTCTTC,CASIGGGNGEQFF
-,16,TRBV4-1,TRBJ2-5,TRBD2,TGCGCCAGCAGCCAAGCGGGGCTAGCGGGGGTAGAGACCCAGTACTTC,CASSQAGLAGVETQYF
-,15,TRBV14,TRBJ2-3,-,TGTGCCAGCAGCCAAGACAGGTTGACGACAGATACGCAGTATTTT,CASSQDRLTTDTQYF
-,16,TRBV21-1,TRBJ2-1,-,TGTGCCAGCAGCAAAGCGGAGGGGGGGGAATACAATGAGCAGTTCTTC,CASSKAEGGEYNEQFF
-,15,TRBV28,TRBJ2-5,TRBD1,TGTGCCAGCACCATAGGGGGCTTAGTGGAGGAGACCCAGTACTTC,CASTIGGLVEETQYF
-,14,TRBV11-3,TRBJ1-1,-,TGTGCCAGCAGCTCCCCCACACTGAACACTGAAGCTTTCTTT,CASSSPTLNTEAFF
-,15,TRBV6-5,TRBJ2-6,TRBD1,TGTGCCAGCAGTTTACAGGGGGCTGGGGCCAACGTCCTGACTTTC,CASSLQGAGANVLTF
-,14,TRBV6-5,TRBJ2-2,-,TGTGCCAGCAGTTACCTCCCCCACACCGGGGAGCTGTTTTTT,CASSYLPHTGELFF
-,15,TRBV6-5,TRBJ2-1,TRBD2,TGTGCCAGCACCGCAGGGACTAGCGGGGAGGGTGAGCAGTTCTTC,CASTAGTSGEGEQFF
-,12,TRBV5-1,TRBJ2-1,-,TGCGCCAGCAGTGTATCGGGGGATGAGCAGTTCTTC,CASSVSGDEQFF
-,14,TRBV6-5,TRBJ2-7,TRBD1,TGTGCCAGCAGTTACAGACAGGGTCCCTACGAGCAGTACTTC,CASSYRQGPYEQYF
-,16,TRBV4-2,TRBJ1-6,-,TGTGCCAGCAGCTCAACGGCGACAGGCAATAATTCACCCCTCCACTTT,CASSSTATGNNSPLHF
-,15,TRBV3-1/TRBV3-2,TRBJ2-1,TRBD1,TGTGCCAGCAGCCGCCCGGGACAGGGTCGGCATGAGCAGTTCTTC,CASSRPGQGRHEQFF
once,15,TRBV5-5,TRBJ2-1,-,TGTGCCAGCAGCCGCAAAATCTCAGGTTGGGATGAGCAGTTCTTC,CASSRKISGWDEQFF
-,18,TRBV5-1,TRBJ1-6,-,TGCGCCAGCAGGTCCTTGGGGGCCCAAGGGTCCTATAATTCACCCCTCCACTTT,CASRSLGAQGSYNSPLHF
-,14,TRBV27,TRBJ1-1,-,TGTGCCAGCAGTTCCGGAGGGCTAGGCACTGAAGCTTTCTTT,CASSSGGLGTEAFF
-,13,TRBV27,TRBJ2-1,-,TGTGCCAGCAGCTTGTCCGCGAGGAATGAGCAGTTCTTC,CASSLSARNEQFF
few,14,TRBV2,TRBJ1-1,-,TGTGCCAGCCAGTTTGGGCGGGGCTTCACTGAAGCTTTCTTT,CASQFGRGFTEAFF